This is a list of T cell receptor beta chains from one sample in a study of T-cell reconstitution after alpha-beta-depleted transplantation in children. Using its own MiXCR run on the PCR reads, TCRdb lists one record per CDR3 protein. The sample lists 450,000 to 600,000 distinct CDR3 sequences, under 15% occurring once. This sample comprised PBMCs, mostly from graft donor cells, obtained 360 days after TCRalphabeta/CD19-depleted stem cell transplant. The source of these receptors is a male patient aged 10 to 17 who had a stem cell transplant for acute myeloid leukemia, so the T cells may come from the graft donor. Each CDR3 is given with its conserved first and last residue. D genes are given only for firm matches. Expanded clones get a size class; other rows say once, few or many, or leave the size out.

-	TRBV20-1	TRBJ1-4	-	TGCAGTGCTAGGATCGACAGAGTTTCCCCGGGGGAAAAACTGTTTTTT	CSARIDRVSPGEKLFF
TRBD2	TRBV7-3	TRBJ2-1	few	TGTGCCAGCAGCTCGGGACTAGCGGGAGGGGTCGGCAATGAGCAGTTCTTC	CASSSGLAGGVGNEQFF
TRBD2	TRBV14	TRBJ2-1	few	TGTGCCAGCAGCCAAGTTAGACTAGCGGGCTCCAATGAGCAGTTCTTC	CASSQVRLAGSNEQFF
TRBD2	TRBV18	TRBJ2-1	few	TGTGCCAGCTCACCACAAGGGACTAGGGGCGACAATGAGCAGTTCTTC	CASSPQGTRGDNEQFF
-	TRBV12-3/TRBV12-4	TRBJ1-1	many	TGTGCCAGCAGTTTATTGTCGGACACTGAAGCTTTCTTT	CASSLLSDTEAFF
-	TRBV12-3/TRBV12-4	TRBJ2-3	-	TGTGCCAGCAGTTTGGGGGGTCTTGTCCTATCAGATACGCAGTATTTT	CASSLGGLVLSDTQYF
-	TRBV10-3	TRBJ2-7	many	TGTGCCATCAGTGAGAGAGCACAGGTTAACAGAACCTACGAGCAGTACTTC	CAISERAQVNRTYEQYF
TRBD2	TRBV7-9	TRBJ2-3	-	TGTGCCAGCAGCGACCTTAGCGGGAGTGATACGCAGTATTTT	CASSDLSGSDTQYF
-	TRBV9	TRBJ2-4	-	TGTGCCAGCAGCGTAGACCCTCCTTTTGGGACCAAAAACATTCAGTACTTC	CASSVDPPFGTKNIQYF
TRBD2	TRBV27	TRBJ2-3	-	TGTGCCAGCAGCTTTAGCGGGACCACAGATACGCAGTATTTT	CASSFSGTTDTQYF
-	TRBV24-1	TRBJ2-2	few	TGTGCCGACCCGGGGGGCCCTTTCCCCCCCGAACAGCTGTTTTTT	CADPGGPFPPEQLFF
-	TRBV6-5	TRBJ2-2	few	TGTGCCAGCAGTTACTCGAGGGTATGGGCAACCGGGGAGCTGTTTTTT	CASSYSRVWATGELFF
-	TRBV15	TRBJ2-3	-	TGTGCCACCAGCTCCCGCACAGATACGCAGTATTTT	CATSSRTDTQYF
TRBD1	TRBV10-3	TRBJ2-5	-	TGTGCCATCAGTCCATCGACAGGGGAGAAGACCCAGTACTTC	CAISPSTGEKTQYF
-	TRBV13	TRBJ1-2	few	TGTGCCAGCAGCCTCCGGGTCCCCGCGGCCTATGGCTACACCTTC	CASSLRVPAAYGYTF
-	TRBV12-3/TRBV12-4	TRBJ2-7	-	TGTGCCAGCAGTTTTCGTGACAGGACCTTCTACGAGCAGTACTTC	CASSFRDRTFYEQYF
-	TRBV7-9	TRBJ2-7	many	TGTGCCAGCAGCCCCCCTTTTACCATCGGAGGGGATCGGTACGAGCAGTACTTC	CASSPPFTIGGDRYEQYF
TRBD2	TRBV20-1	TRBJ2-1	few	TGCAGTGCTCTACGTGGTCTAGCGGGAGTACAGAATGAGCAGTTCTTC	CSALRGLAGVQNEQFF